The text below deals with one T cell receptor (beta chain). Its antigen is not known. Genomic DNA came from blood regulatory T cells gated CD4+ CD25-high CD127-low. These data originate in a study of regulatory and conventional T cells in RAG deficiency. V lost 3 bases, J lost 4 bases, and 9 bases lay in between. Germline CDR1 reads MNHEY; CDR2 reads SVGAGI. The length of the CDR3 is 13 residues. Study-wide results and limits: In Omenn syndrome, Treg and Tconv repertoires overlapped >85%.

Sequenced by immunoSEQ multiplex PCR; TCRdb stores in-frame clones only, minus some. The sample shows about 7,700 clones, approximately 93% of them seen only once. This sample was shared with a second study, whose subject was regulatory T cells. That paper adds: The PCR used 52 TRBV and 13 TRBJ primers.

Sample: CD127- CD25+ CD4+ Tregs sorted from blood. The sequence came from a human donor in good health. The V and J genes are TRBV6-5 and TRBJ1-2; D gene unclear. The DNA for the CDR3 is TGTGCCAGCAGTTATGAGAGCCGCTATGGCTACACCTTC. Encoded protein: CASSYESRYGYTF.